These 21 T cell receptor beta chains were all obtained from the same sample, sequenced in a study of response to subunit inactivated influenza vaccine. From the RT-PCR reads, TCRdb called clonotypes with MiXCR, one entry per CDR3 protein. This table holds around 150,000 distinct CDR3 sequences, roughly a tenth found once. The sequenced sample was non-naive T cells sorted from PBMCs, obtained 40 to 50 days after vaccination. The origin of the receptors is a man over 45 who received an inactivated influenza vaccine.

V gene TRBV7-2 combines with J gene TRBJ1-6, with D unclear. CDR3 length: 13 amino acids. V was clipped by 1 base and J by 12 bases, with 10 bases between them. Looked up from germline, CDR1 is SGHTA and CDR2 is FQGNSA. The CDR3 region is CASSLGAGIPLHF. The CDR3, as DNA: TGTGCCAGCAGCTTAGGGGCGGGGATACCCCTCCACTTT.

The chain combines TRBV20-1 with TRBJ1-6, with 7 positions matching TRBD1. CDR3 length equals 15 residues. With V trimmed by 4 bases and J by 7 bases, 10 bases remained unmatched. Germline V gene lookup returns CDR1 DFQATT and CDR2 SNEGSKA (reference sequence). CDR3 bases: TGCAGTGCTAAGAGGGACAGAGGAAACAATTCACCCCTCCACTTT. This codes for CSAKRDRGNNSPLHF.

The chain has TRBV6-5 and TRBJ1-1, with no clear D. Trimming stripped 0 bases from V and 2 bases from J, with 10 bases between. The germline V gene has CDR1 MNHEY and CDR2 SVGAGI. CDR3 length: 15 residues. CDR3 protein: CASSYSIETNTEAFF. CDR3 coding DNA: TGTGCCAGCAGTTACTCGATAGAAACAAACACTGAAGCTTTCTTT.

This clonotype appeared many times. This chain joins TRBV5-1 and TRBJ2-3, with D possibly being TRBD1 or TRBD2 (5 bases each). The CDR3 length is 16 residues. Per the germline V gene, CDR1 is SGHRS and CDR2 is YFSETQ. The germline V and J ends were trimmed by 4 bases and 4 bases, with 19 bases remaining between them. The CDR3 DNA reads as TGCGCCAGCAGCCCCCGGGAAGGGGCTAGGTCAGATACGCAGTATTTT. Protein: CASSPREGARSDTQYF.

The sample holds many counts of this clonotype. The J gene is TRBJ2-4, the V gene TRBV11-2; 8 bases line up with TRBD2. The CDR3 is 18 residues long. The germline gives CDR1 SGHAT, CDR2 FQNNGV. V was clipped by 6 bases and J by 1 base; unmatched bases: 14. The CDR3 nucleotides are TGTGCCAGCAGTTTACAGGCGGGGGGCGCAGTGGCCAAAAACATTCAGTACTTC. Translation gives CASSLQAGGAVAKNIQYF.

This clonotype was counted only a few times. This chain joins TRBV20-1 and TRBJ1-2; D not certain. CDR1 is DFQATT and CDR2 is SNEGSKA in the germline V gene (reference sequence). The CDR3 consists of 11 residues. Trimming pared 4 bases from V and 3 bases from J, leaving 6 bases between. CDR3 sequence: CSATRDYGYTF. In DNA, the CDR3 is TGCAGTGCTACGAGAGACTATGGCTACACCTTC.

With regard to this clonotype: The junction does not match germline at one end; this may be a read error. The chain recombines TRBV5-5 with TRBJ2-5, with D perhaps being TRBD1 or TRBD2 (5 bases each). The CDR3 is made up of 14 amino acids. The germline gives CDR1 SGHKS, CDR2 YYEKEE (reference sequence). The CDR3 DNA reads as TGTGCCATCAGCCCGGGGCACCTCCAAGAGACCCAGTACTTC. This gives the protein CAISPGHLQETQYF.

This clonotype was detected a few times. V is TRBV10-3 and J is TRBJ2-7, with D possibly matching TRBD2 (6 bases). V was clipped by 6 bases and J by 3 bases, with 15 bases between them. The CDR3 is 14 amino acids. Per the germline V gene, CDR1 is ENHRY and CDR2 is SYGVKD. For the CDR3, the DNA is TGTGCCATCAGCCAGGGAGGCCGTGGCTACGAGCAGTACTTC. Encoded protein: CAISQGGRGYEQYF.

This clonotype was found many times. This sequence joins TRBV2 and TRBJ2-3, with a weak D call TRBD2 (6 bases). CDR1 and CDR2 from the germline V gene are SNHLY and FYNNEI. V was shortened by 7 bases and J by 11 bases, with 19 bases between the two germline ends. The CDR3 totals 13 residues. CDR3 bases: TGTGCCAGCACCGAACAGGCGGGGCCCATGCAGTATTTT. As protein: CASTEQAGPMQYF.

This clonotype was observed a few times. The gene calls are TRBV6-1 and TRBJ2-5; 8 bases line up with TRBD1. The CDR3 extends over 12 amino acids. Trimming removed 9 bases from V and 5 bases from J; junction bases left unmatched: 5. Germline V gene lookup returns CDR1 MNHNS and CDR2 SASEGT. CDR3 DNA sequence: TGTGCCAGTGGACAGGGTGTGGAGACCCAGTACTTC. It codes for CASGQGVETQYF.

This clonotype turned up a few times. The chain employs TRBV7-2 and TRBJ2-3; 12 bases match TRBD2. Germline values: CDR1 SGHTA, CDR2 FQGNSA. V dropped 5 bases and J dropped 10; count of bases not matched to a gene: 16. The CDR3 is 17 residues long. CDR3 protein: CASSNTHRLAGVTSQYF. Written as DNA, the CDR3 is TGTGCCAGCAGCAATACCCACCGACTAGCGGGGGTGACTTCGCAGTATTTT.

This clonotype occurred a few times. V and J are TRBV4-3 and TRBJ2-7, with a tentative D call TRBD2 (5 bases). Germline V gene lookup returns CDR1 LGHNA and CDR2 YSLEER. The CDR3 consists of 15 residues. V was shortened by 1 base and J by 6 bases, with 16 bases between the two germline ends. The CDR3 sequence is CASSQGGQAGGEQYF. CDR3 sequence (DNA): TGCGCCAGCAGCCAAGGAGGTCAGGCTGGAGGCGAGCAGTACTTC.

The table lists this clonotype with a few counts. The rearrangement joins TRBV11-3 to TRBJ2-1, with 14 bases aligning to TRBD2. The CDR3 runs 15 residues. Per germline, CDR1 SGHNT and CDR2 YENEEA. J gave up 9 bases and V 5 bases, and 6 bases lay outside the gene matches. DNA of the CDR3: TGTGCCAGCAGCCACGGACTAGCGGGAGGTCGTGAGCAGTTCTTC. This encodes CASSHGLAGGREQFF.

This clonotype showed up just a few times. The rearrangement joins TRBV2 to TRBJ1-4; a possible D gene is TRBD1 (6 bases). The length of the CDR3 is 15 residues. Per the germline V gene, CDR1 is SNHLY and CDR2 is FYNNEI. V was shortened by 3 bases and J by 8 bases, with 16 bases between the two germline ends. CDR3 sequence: CASSDRGSLREKLFF. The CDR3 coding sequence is TGTGCCAGCAGTGATAGGGGGTCCCTGCGAGAAAAACTGTTTTTT.

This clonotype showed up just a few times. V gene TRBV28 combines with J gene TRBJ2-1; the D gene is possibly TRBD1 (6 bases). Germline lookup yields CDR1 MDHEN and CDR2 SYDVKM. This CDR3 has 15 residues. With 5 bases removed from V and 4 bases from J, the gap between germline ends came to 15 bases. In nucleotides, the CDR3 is TGTGCCAGCAGTAACAGGGAGAAGAGGTACAATGAGCAGTTCTTC. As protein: CASSNREKRYNEQFF.

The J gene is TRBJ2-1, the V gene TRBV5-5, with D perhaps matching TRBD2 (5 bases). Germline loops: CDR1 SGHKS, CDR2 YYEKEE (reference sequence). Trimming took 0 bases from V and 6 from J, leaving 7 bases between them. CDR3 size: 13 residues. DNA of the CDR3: TGTGCCAGCAGCTTGGGTGGGAGCAATGAGCAGTTCTTC. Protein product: CASSLGGSNEQFF.

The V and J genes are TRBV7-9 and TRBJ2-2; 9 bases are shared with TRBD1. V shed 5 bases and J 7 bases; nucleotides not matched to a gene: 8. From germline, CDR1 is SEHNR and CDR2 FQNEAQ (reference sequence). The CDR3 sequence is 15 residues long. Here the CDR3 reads CASSDRTGVFGELFF. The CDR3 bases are TGTGCCAGCAGCGACCGGACAGGGGTCTTCGGGGAGCTGTTTTTT.

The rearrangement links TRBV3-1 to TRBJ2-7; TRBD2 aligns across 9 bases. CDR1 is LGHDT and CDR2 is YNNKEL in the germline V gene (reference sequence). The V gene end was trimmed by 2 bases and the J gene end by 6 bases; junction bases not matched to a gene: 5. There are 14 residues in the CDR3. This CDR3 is CASSQISGSGEQYF. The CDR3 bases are TGTGCCAGCAGCCAAATTAGCGGGAGCGGCGAGCAGTACTTC.

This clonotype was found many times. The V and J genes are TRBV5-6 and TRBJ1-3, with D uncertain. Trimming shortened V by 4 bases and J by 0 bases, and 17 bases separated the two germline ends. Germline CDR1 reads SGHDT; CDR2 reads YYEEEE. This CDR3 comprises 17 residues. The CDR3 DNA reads TGTGCCAGCAGCCCGGCATCTGACCGCTTCTCTGGAAACACCATATATTTT. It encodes CASSPASDRFSGNTIYF.

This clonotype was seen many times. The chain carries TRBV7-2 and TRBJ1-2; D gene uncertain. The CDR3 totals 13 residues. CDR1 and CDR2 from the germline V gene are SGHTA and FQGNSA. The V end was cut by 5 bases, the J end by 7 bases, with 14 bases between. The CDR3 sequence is CASSLDPHSGYTF. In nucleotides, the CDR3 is TGTGCCAGCAGCCTCGACCCTCATAGTGGCTACACCTTC.

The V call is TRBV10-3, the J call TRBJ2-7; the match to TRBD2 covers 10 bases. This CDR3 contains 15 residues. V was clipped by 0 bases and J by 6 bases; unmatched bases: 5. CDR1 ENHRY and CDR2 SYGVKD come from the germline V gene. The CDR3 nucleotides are TGTGCCATCAGTGAGTCCCTAGCGGGAGAATTCGAGCAGTACTTC. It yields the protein CAISESLAGEFEQYF.